This T cell receptor beta chain came from a study of CD8+CD57+ T cells in acquired aplastic anemia. Profiling of TCR beta VDJ combinations and CDR3 sequences used genomic DNA as template. TCRdb re-derived calls from the reads in MiXCR, one entry per CDR3 protein. The sample lists about 180,000 distinct CDR3 sequences; about 50% were seen once. All patients picked for sequencing had shown, by flow cytometry, an expansion of CD8+CD57+ cells. The CDR3 length is 15 residues. CDR1 and CDR2 from the germline V gene are SNHLY and FYNNEI. V was shortened by 6 bases and J by 1 base, with 15 bases between the two germline ends.

The clonotype was recovered from a human donor with aplastic anemia. Specimen: sorted CD4+, CD8+, or CD8+CD57+ T cells (not recorded which) from PBMCs. The chain employs TRBV2 and TRBJ2-5; D is unclear. CDR3 nucleotides: TGTGCCAGCAGCTTAGATTCCCAGCCCCAAGAGACCCAGTACTTC. Amino acids: CASSLDSQPQETQYF.